This is a list of T cell receptor beta chains from one sample in a study of cytomegalovirus exposure and HLA in healthy donors. The repertoire was sequenced with immunoSEQ multiplex PCR; TCRdb's copy has only in-frame clones and lacks some. The sample lists about 150,000 clones, 85% occurring once. The sample comprised PBMCs. The origin of the receptors is a boy aged 2 to 10 in good health and CMV-seronegative. Both conserved end residues are part of each CDR3. A D gene is named only where the DNA matches it firmly. Clone size is given for some rows only: seen once, a few or many times, or a class if the clone is expanded.

size	V	D	J	DNA	CDR3
.	TRBV9	.	TRBJ1-2	TGTGCCAGCAGCCCTACGCGTGCATATAACTATGGCTACACCTTC	CASSPTRAYNYGYTF
once	TRBV6-5	.	TRBJ2-5	TGTGCCAGCAGGGGACTTGAGACCCAGTACTTC	CASRGLETQYF
few	TRBV5-1	.	TRBJ2-1	TGCGCCAGCAGCTTAGTGGCGGGGGCCCCCCCCGAGCAGTTCTTC	CASSLVAGAPPEQFF
.	TRBV6-1	.	TRBJ2-2	TGTGCCAGCACCCCCTGGGAGTACTCCGGGGAGCTGTTTTTT	CASTPWEYSGELFF
.	TRBV5-4	.	TRBJ1-1	TGTGCCAGCAGCCCCAGTTTTTTTCTTAACACTGAAGCTTTCTTT	CASSPSFFLNTEAFF
.	TRBV2	TRBD2	TRBJ2-7	TGTGCCACCTTAGCGGGGACTAGCTCCTACGAGCAGTACTTC	CATLAGTSSYEQYF
.	TRBV5-1	.	TRBJ2-7	TGCGCCAGCAGCTTCCGGCAGGGTATTTTGTACGAGCAGTACTTC	CASSFRQGILYEQYF
.	TRBV5-6	TRBD2	TRBJ2-1	TGTGCCAGCAGCACCGGGACTAGGTCCTACAATGAGCAGTTCTTC	CASSTGTRSYNEQFF
once	TRBV28	.	TRBJ2-2	TGTGCCAGCAGTTTTCGGGTAATGAACACCGGGGAGCTGTTTTTT	CASSFRVMNTGELFF
.	TRBV28	TRBD1	TRBJ1-2	TGTGCCAGCAGTGGACCAGGGGGCCTAAATGGCTACACCTTC	CASSGPGGLNGYTF
.	TRBV30	TRBD2	TRBJ2-7	TGTGCCTGGACTAGCGGGGTCTCCTACGAGCAGTACTTC	CAWTSGVSYEQYF
.	TRBV4-1	.	TRBJ1-5	TGCGCCAGCAGCCCCGAAGGTTACAGTAATCAGCCCCAGCATTTT	CASSPEGYSNQPQHF
once	TRBV7-9	.	TRBJ2-3	TGTGCCAGCAGCTTCGGGACAGATACGCAGTATTTT	CASSFGTDTQYF
.	TRBV27	.	TRBJ2-3	TGTGCCAGCTCCACGGAGGGTCTCACAGATACGCAGTATTTT	CASSTEGLTDTQYF
.	TRBV28	TRBD1	TRBJ1-2	TGTGCCAGCAGTTGGACAGGGGGAAGGTATGGCTACACCTTC	CASSWTGGRYGYTF
.	TRBV5-6	TRBD1	TRBJ1-1	TGTGCCAGCAGCGGCTCCGGGACAGGGGTTCGCACTGAAGCTTTCTTT	CASSGSGTGVRTEAFF
.	TRBV30	.	TRBJ1-2	TGTGCCTGGAGAGGTCGGGGGGATGGCTACACCTTC	CAWRGRGDGYTF
.	TRBV7-9	TRBD2	TRBJ2-1	TGTGCCAGCACCAATGAGGCTAGCGGGTACAATGAGCAGTTCTTC	CASTNEASGYNEQFF
.	TRBV19	TRBD1	TRBJ2-3	TGTGCCAGTAGCGCGACAGGGGAGCTAGATACGCAGTATTTT	CASSATGELDTQYF
.	TRBV2	.	TRBJ1-2	TGTGCCAGCAGTGAAAGGCAGGGGATAGGCGGCTACACCTTC	CASSERQGIGGYTF
.	TRBV25-1	.	TRBJ2-3	TGTGCCAGCAGACTACAGGGACCGCAGTATTTT	CASRLQGPQYF
.	TRBV28	TRBD1	TRBJ1-2	TGTGCCAGCAGTCGACAGGGGGAGGGTTTTGGCTACACCTTC	CASSRQGEGFGYTF
.	TRBV9	.	TRBJ2-1	TGTGCCAGCAGCGTAGGGTTAGCCCATGAGCAGTTCTTC	CASSVGLAHEQFF
.	TRBV15	TRBD2	TRBJ2-1	TGTGCCACCAGCAGAGCCGAGCGGGGCTCCTACAATGAGCAGTTCTTC	CATSRAERGSYNEQFF
.	TRBV18	TRBD1	TRBJ1-5	TGTGCCAGCTCACCCAGGACAGGGACCAGGCAGCCCCAGCATTTT	CASSPRTGTRQPQHF
once	TRBV28	.	TRBJ1-3	TGTGCCAGCAGTCCCGCGACAGTCCCTGGAAACACCATATATTTT	CASSPATVPGNTIYF
once	TRBV9	.	TRBJ2-1	TGTGCCAGCAGCGTAGCTCTCGACAATGAGCAGTTCTTC	CASSVALDNEQFF
.	TRBV27	.	TRBJ2-5	TGTGCCAGCAGCCCATTCGTACTAGGACGAGAGACCCAGTACTTC	CASSPFVLGRETQYF
.	TRBV7-9	TRBD2	TRBJ2-1	TGTGCCAGCAGACAGTACCGGGGGGGGACTACCTACAATGAGCAGTTCTTC	CASRQYRGGTTYNEQFF
.	TRBV6-1	.	TRBJ1-1	TGTGCCAGCAGTGAGTTTAGCGCGGAAGCTTTCTTT	CASSEFSAEAFF
.	TRBV10-3	.	TRBJ2-3	TGTGCCATCAGGGGAGGAGATACGCAGTATTTT	CAIRGGDTQYF